What follows is one TCR beta chain and its context. Reverse transcription of 500 ng total RNA with a constant-region primer produced TCR beta cDNA. Employing slightly modified ARM-PCR, three nested multiplex PCR rounds were run, and these gave rise to the TCR beta libraries. Two initial PCR rounds of roughly 10 cycles each paired TRBV1-TRBV30 forward primers with a C-beta reverse primer. TCRdb itself ran the multiplex PCR reads through MiXCR, one entry per CDR3 protein. In the table there are approximately 80,000 distinct CDR3 sequences, approximately 70% of which are singletons. These data belong to a study of tumor-infiltrating lymphocytes in primary liver carcinoma. The V gene's germline CDR1 is SGHKS and CDR2 YYEKEE (reference sequence). The germline V and J ends were trimmed by 2 bases and 1 base, with 6 bases remaining between them. This CDR3 has 13 amino acids. The tissue used was unsorted bulk material of about 20-33 mg. RNA and DNA were co-extracted from it with the AllPrep DNA/RNA mini kit.

The V and J genes are TRBV5-5 and TRBJ1-1, with D hard to call. This clonotype was sampled from a man in his forties or fifties with primary liver carcinoma and hepatitis B virus infection. The sample comprised tumor-adjacent normal liver tissue. For the CDR3, the DNA is TGTGCCAGCAGCTTTATTAGGAACACTGAAGCTTTCTTT. Protein: CASSFIRNTEAFF.